This TCR beta chain appears in the sequencing data of a study of CD8 T cells in Susac syndrome. Overall study findings and caveats: The total CD8+ repertoires yielded 15 to 20 Susac-specific public clones and the CD8+ TEMRA repertoires yielded five or six. Peak Susac CD8+ clonal expansion was seen in TEMRA cells and active patients.

CDR3 length equals 15 residues. Isolation of CD8+ and CD4+ T cells was performed negatively, whereas enrichment of TEMRA cells was done by FACS. To note about this clonotype: Its antigen is not identified.

Random-hexamer reverse transcription was applied to roughly 0.5 to 1 ug RNA. Multiplex PCR with immunoSEQ amplified the TCR beta CDR3 across 54 Vbeta and 13 Jbeta. TCRdb redid the calling of the immunoSEQ multiplex PCR reads with MiXCR, one entry per CDR3 protein. The sample consists of 92,000 or so distinct CDR3 sequences, about 96% of them appearing once. Sample: CD8+ T cells from PBMCs. The chain employs TRBV21-1 and TRBJ2-4; no DNA check was done on the table's D call, TRBD1. TRBV21-1 is shown as a pseudogene. The clonotype was recovered from a human donor with Susac syndrome. The CDR3 spells CAGLQGQGDGDIQYF. The CDR3 nucleotides are TGTGCCGGCCTACAGGGACAGGGGGACGGAGACATTCAGTACTTC.